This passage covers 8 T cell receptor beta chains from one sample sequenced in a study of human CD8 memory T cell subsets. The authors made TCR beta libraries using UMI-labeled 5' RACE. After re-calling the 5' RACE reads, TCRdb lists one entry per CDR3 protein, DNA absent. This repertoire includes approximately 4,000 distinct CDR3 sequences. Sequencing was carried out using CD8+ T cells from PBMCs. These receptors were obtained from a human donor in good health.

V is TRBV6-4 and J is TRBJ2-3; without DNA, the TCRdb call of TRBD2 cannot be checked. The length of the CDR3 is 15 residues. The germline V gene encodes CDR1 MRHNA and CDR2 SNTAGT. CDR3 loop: CASSGQAGGKDTQYF.

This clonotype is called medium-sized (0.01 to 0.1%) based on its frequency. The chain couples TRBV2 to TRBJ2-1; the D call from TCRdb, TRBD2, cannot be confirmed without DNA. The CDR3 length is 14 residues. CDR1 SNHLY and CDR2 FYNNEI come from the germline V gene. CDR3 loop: CASRTSGRGTTQFF.

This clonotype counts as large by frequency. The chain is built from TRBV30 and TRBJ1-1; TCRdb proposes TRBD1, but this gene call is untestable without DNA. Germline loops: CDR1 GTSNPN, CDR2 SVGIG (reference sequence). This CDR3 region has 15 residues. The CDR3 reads CAWSVRGATGTEAFF.

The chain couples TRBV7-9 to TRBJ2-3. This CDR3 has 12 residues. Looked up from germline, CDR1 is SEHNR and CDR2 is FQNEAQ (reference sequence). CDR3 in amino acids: CASSLVADTQYF.

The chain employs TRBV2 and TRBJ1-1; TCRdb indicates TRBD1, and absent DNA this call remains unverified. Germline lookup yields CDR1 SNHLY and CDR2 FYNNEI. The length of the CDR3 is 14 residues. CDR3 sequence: CASRVAGSDTEAFF.

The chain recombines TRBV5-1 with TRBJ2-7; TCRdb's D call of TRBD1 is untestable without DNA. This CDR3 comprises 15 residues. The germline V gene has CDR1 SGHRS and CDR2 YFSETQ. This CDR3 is CASSLALERAYEQYF.

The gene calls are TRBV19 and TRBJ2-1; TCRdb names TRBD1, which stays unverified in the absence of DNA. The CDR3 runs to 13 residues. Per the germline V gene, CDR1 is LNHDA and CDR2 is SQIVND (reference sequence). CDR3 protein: CASSITGSGEQFF.

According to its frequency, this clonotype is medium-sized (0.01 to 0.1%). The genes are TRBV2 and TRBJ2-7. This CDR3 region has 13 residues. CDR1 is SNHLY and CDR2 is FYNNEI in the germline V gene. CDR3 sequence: CASSGANHYEQYF.